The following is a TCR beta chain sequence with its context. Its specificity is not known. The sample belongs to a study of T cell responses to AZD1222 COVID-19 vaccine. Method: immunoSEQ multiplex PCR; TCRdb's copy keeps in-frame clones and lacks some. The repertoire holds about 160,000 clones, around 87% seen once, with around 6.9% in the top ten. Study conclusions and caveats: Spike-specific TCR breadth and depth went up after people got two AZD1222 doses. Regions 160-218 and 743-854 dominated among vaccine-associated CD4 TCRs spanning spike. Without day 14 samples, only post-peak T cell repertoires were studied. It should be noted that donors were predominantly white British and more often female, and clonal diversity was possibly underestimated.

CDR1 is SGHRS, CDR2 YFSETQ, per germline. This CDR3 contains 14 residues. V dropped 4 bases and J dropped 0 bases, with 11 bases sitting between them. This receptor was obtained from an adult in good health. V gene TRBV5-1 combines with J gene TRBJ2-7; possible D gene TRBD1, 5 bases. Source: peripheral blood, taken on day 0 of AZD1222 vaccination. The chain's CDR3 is CASSPMDNSYEQYV. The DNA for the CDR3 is TGCGCCAGCAGCCCAATGGACAACTCCTACGAGCAGTACGTC.